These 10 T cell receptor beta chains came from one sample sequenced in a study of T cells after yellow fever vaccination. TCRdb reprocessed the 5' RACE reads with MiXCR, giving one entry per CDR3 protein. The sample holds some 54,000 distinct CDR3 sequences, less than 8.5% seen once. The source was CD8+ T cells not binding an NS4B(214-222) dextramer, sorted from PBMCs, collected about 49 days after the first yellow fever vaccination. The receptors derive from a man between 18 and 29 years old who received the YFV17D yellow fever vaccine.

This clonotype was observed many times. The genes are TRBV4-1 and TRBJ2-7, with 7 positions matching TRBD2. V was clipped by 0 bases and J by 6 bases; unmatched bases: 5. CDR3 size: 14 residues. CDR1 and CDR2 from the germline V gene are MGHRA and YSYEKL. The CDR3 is CASSQEAGLIEQYV. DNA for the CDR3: TGCGCCAGCAGCCAAGAAGCGGGGCTCATCGAGCAGTACGTC.

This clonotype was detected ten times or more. The CDR3 bases are TGTGCCAGCAGCCAGGGCTCTAGCGGGGGCGTCCTTTCCGAGCAGTACTTC. Residues: CASSQGSSGGVLSEQYF. V gene TRBV4-2 combines with J gene TRBJ2-7, with 10 nucleotides matching TRBD2. CDR1 is LGHNA, CDR2 YNFKEQ, per germline. This CDR3 contains 17 residues. Trimming at V came to 3 bases and at J to 6 bases, leaving 14 bases not matched to a gene.

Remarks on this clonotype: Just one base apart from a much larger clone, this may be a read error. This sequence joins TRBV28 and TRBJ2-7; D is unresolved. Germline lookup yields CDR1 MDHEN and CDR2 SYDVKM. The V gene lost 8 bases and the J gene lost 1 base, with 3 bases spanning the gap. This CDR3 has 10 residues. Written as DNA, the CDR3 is TGTGCCAGCGAATCCTACGAGCAGTACGTC. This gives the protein CASESYEQYV.

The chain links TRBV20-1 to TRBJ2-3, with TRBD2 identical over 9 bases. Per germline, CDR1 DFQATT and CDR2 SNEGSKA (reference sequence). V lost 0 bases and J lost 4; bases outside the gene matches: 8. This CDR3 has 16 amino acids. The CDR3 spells CSARDIASGDADTQYF. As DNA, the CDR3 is TGCAGTGCTAGAGATATAGCTAGCGGGGATGCAGATACGCAGTATTTT.

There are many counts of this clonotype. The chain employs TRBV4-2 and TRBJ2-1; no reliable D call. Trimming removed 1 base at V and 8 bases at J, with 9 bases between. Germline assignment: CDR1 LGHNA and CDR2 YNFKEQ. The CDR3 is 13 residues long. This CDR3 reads CASSQAELDEQFF. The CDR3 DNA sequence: TGTGCCAGCAGCCAAGCCGAGCTCGATGAGCAGTTCTTC.

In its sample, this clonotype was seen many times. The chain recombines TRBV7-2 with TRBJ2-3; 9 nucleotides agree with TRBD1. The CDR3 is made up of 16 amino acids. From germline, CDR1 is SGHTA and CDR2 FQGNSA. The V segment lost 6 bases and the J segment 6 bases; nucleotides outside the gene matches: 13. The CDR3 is CASRGLSDRGEDTQYF. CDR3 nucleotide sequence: TGTGCCAGCAGGGGGCTATCGGACAGGGGTGAGGATACGCAGTATTTT.

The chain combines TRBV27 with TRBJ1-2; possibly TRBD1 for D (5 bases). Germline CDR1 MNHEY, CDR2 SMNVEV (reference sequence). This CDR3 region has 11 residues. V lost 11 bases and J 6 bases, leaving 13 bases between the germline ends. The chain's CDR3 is CAGPMGHGYTF. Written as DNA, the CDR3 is TGTGCCGGCCCCATGGGGCATGGCTACACCTTC.

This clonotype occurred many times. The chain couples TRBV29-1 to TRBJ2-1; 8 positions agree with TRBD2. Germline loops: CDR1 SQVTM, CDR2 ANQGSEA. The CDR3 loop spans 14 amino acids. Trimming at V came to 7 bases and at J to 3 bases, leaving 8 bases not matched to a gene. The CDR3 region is CSAMPGGNYNEQFF. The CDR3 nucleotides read TGCAGCGCCATGCCGGGGGGGAACTACAATGAGCAGTTCTTC.

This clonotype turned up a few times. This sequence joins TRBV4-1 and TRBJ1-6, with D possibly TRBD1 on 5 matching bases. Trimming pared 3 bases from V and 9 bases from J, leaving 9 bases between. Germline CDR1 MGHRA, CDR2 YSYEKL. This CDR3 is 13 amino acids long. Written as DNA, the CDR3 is TGCGCCAGCAGCCAGTTAGGGGCTTCACCCCTCCACTTT. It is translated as CASSQLGASPLHF.

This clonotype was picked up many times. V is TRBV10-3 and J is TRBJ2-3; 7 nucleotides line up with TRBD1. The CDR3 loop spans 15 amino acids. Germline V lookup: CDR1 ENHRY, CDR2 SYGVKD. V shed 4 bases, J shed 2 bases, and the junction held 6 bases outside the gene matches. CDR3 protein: CAISVRQGSTDTQYF. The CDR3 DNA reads TGTGCCATCAGTGTTAGACAGGGATCCACAGATACGCAGTATTTT.